The 9 T cell receptor beta chains reported below all come from one sample, sequenced in a study of human CD8 memory T cell subsets. Libraries for TCR beta were constructed using UMI-labeled 5' RACE. Reanalyzing the 5' RACE reads, TCRdb keeps one entry per CDR3 protein, without DNA. This sample's clone table lists 7,000 to 9,500 distinct CDR3 sequences. Sequences were obtained from CD8+ T cells from PBMCs. Receptors originate from a human donor in good health.

This clonotype is called medium-sized based on its frequency. This chain uses TRBV27 with TRBJ1-4; TCRdb picks TRBD1, but there is no DNA to check that call. CDR3 size: 14 residues. Per the germline V gene, CDR1 is MNHEY and CDR2 is SMNVEV (reference sequence). This CDR3 reads CASSLGLANEKLFF.

This clonotype is medium-sized by frequency. The V and J genes are TRBV9 and TRBJ1-2; TCRdb indicates TRBD1, and absent DNA this call remains unverified. This CDR3 spans 13 amino acids. Germline lookup yields CDR1 SGDLS and CDR2 YYNGEE. CDR3 region: CASSVGGDYGYTF. The variable domain in full, with the rest retrieved from reference TRBV9 and TRBJ1-2, is DSGVTQTPKHLITATGQRVTLRCSPRSGDLSVYWYQQSLDQGLQFLIQYYNGEERAKGNILERFSAQQFPDLHSELNLSSLELGDSALYFCASSVGGDYGYTFGSGTRLTVV.

The chain has TRBV9 and TRBJ2-1; there is no DNA to check the TCRdb D call of TRBD1. Germline CDR1 reads SGDLS; CDR2 reads YYNGEE. The CDR3 loop spans 16 amino acids. The CDR3: CASSVEGGSSYNEQFF.

The chain is built from TRBV7-8 and TRBJ2-5. CDR1 SGHVS and CDR2 FQNEAQ come from the germline V gene. This CDR3 region has 17 residues. The CDR3 loop reads CASSLAAGTEWGETQYF.

The chain has TRBV9 and TRBJ1-3. CDR1 and CDR2 (germline): SGDLS, YYNGEE. This CDR3 is 12 amino acids long. CDR3 loop: CASSEGGNTIYF.

The rearrangement links TRBV12-3 or TRBV12-4 to TRBJ2-7; TCRdb picks TRBD2, but there is no DNA to check that call. CDR3 length: 15 amino acids. The CDR3 region is CASSLAPGWDYEQYF.

This chain connects TRBV12-3 or TRBV12-4 to TRBJ2-7; TCRdb returns TRBD1, unconfirmable since there is no DNA. The CDR3 is 15 amino acids. CDR3 in amino acids: CASSRAGQGAYEQYF.

The rearrangement links TRBV2 to TRBJ2-2; TCRdb lists TRBD1, though no DNA is available to test this call. This CDR3 region has 15 residues. The germline V gene encodes CDR1 SNHLY and CDR2 FYNNEI. CDR3 amino acids: CASSSGTVAPGELFF.

V usage is TRBV7-9 and J usage is TRBJ2-3; lacking DNA, the TRBD2 call made by TCRdb goes unchecked. The CDR3 sequence is 16 residues long. The V gene's germline CDR1 is SEHNR and CDR2 FQNEAQ (reference sequence). CDR3 loop: CASSSSRGGLTDTQYF.